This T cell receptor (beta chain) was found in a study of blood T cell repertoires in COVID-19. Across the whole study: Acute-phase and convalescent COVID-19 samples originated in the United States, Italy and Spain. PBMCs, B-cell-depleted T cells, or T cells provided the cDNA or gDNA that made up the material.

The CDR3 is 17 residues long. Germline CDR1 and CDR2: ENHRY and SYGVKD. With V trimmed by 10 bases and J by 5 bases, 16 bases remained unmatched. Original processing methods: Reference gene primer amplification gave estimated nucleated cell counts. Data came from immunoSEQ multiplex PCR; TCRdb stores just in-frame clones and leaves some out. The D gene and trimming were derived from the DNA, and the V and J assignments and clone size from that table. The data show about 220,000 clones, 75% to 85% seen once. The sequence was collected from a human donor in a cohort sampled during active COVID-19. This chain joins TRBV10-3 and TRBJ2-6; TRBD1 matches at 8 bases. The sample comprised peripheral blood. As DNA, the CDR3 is TGTGCCACCACCAGTTCAGGGGGCGCGACCTGGGCCAACGTCCTGACTTTC. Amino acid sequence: CATTSSGGATWANVLTF.